This record covers a single T cell receptor (beta chain). The antigen remains undetermined. Every sample had about 0.9-10 million cryopreserved PBMC in it before DNA extraction. The data stem from a study of long-term antiretroviral therapy in people with HIV. General study results and limits: ART preceded a rise in diversity that nonetheless stayed lower than in transplant donor controls. CDR3 length ranges were narrower in HIV repertoires than in controls. Clones that expanded before ART (that is, prior to treatment) dominated the repertoire at all time points.

Running of the v3.0 immunoSEQ assay took place at survey level. Produced via immunoSEQ multiplex PCR; TCRdb's table is partial and in-frame only. The repertoire holds 15,000 or so clones, with 81% as singletons. V shed 6 bases and J shed 2 bases, with 17 bases lying between them. The CDR3 contains 15 residues. Germline lookup yields CDR1 MNHNS and CDR2 SASEGT. V is TRBV6-1 and J is TRBJ2-7, with a tentative D call TRBD1 (5 bases). The receptor was isolated from a man in his thirties or forties with HIV. This specimen consisted of unsorted PBMCs, obtained less than 1.3 years before starting antiretroviral therapy. The DNA of the CDR3 is TGTGCCAGCAGGCAGGGCCGATTGATAACCTACGAGCAGTACTTC. Translation gives CASRQGRLITYEQYF.